Below are 10 T cell receptor beta chains sequenced from a single sample in a study of cytomegalovirus exposure and HLA in healthy donors. In the PCR, 60 Vbeta and 13 Jbeta primers were used. Only in-frame clones appear in the TCRdb table, and some are missing; sequencing was by immunoSEQ multiplex PCR. This sample has about 130,000 clones, with approximately 80% found just once. The sequenced material came from PBMCs. The receptors come from a male donor in good health and CMV-seronegative.

The CDR3 loop reads CASSLREGKPQHF. CDR3 coding DNA: TGTGCCAGCAGTTTGCGTGAGGGAAAGCCCCAGCATTTT. The chain couples TRBV2 to TRBJ1-5, with D uncertain. Germline-derived CDR1 and CDR2 are SNHLY and FYNNEI. The CDR3 length is 13 residues. V was cut by 5 bases and J by 8 bases, with 13 bases left in between.

This clone was observed a single time. This chain links TRBV25-1 with TRBJ2-3, with 13 bases identical to TRBD2. This CDR3 is built from 15 residues. Per the germline V gene, CDR1 is MGHDK and CDR2 is SYGVNS. V was pared by 7 bases and J by 6 bases, with 7 bases of the junction left unmatched. The CDR3 region is CASTTSGRAGDTQYF. Here the CDR3 DNA reads TGTGCCAGCACCACTAGCGGGAGGGCCGGGGATACGCAGTATTTT.

The chain couples TRBV5-8 to TRBJ2-7, with D possibly being TRBD1 (5 bases). Germline loops: CDR1 SGHTS, CDR2 YDEGEE. With 2 bases removed from V and 0 bases from J, the gap between germline ends came to 15 bases. The CDR3 runs 16 residues. The CDR3 region is CASSFRTGPSSYEQYF. The CDR3 coding sequence is TGTGCCAGCAGCTTCCGCACAGGCCCAAGCTCCTACGAGCAGTACTTC.

This clone has more than one count but fewer than ten. The rearrangement joins TRBV28 to TRBJ1-2; 10 bases align to TRBD1. CDR1 is MDHEN, CDR2 SYDVKM, per germline. The CDR3 length is 14 residues. V was clipped by 0 bases and J by 8 bases; unmatched bases: 3. CDR3 in amino acids: CASSLWTGGFGYTF. DNA of the CDR3: TGTGCCAGCAGTTTATGGACAGGGGGCTTCGGCTACACCTTC.

The V and J genes are TRBV5-8 and TRBJ2-7, with TRBD2 as a possible D gene (5 bases). The CDR3 consists of 14 residues. In germline, CDR1 is SGHTS, CDR2 YDEGEE. Trimming cost V 0 bases and J 3 bases, with 10 bases left between them. Here the CDR3 reads CASSLDRGFYEQYF. CDR3 bases: TGTGCCAGCAGCTTGGATCGGGGTTTCTACGAGCAGTACTTC. The full variable domain, its missing parts supplied by reference TRBV5-8 and TRBJ2-7, is EAGVTQSPTHLIKTRGQQATLRCSPISGHTSVYWYQQALGLGLQFLLWYDEGEERNRGNFPPRFSGRQFPNYSSELNVNALELEDSALYLCASSLDRGFYEQYFGPGTRLTVT.

This chain joins TRBV7-2 and TRBJ2-1; TRBD2 aligns across 8 bases. CDR1 and CDR2 from the germline V gene are SGHTA and FQGNSA. CDR3 length: 18 amino acids. V gave up 5 bases and J gave up 3 bases; unmatched junction bases: 15. The CDR3 sequence is CASSPWSQLAANYNEQFF. The CDR3 DNA reads as TGTGCCAGCAGCCCCTGGAGCCAACTAGCGGCGAACTACAATGAGCAGTTCTTC.

CDR3 loop: CASGLEGGGELFF. CDR3 DNA: TGTGCTAGTGGTTTGGAAGGGGGCGGGGAGCTGTTTTTT. This sequence joins TRBV12-5 and TRBJ2-2, with D maybe TRBD1 (6 bases). Germline-derived CDR1 and CDR2 are LGHNT and FRNRAP. CDR3 length equals 13 residues. V lost 1 base and J 7 bases, leaving 7 bases between the germline ends.

This chain links TRBV28 with TRBJ2-3; 9 nucleotides line up with TRBD1. The junction had 10 bases not matched to a gene; V was cut back by 5 bases and J by 4 bases. Germline V lookup: CDR1 MDHEN, CDR2 SYDVKM. The CDR3 covers 16 residues. This CDR3 reads CASSLAPGQGSDTQYF. The CDR3 DNA sequence: TGTGCCAGCAGTCTTGCCCCGGGACAGGGCTCAGATACGCAGTATTTT.

The chain uses TRBV5-1 and TRBJ2-3; 9 bases align to TRBD2. The CDR3 totals 14 residues. V shed 4 bases, J shed 2 bases, and the junction held 2 bases outside the gene matches. Per the germline V gene, CDR1 is SGHRS and CDR2 is YFSETQ. The CDR3 DNA is TGCGCCAGCAGCCCTAGCGGGACCACAGATACGCAGTATTTT. Protein product: CASSPSGTTDTQYF.

This chain uses TRBV5-4 with TRBJ2-1; a possible D gene is TRBD2 (6 bases). The germline V and J ends were trimmed by 5 bases and 1 base, with 10 bases remaining between them. In germline, CDR1 is SGHNT, CDR2 YYREEE (reference sequence). This CDR3 comprises 14 residues. CDR3 sequence (DNA): TGTGCCAGCAGGGACGGGGGATCCTACAATGAGCAGTTCTTC. Its protein product is CASRDGGSYNEQFF.